The 6 T cell receptor beta chains in this list originate from one sample, sequenced in a study of blood T cell repertoires in COVID-19. Libraries were prepared by immunoSEQ multiplex PCR; TCRdb keeps only in-frame clonotypes and omits some of them. The table shows approximately 180,000 clones, with approximately 80% occurring only once. The material sequenced was peripheral blood. Receptor source: a woman aged 40-49 years with COVID-19, enrolled during active disease.

The chain is built from TRBV28 and TRBJ1-4, with D unresolved. CDR1 MDHEN and CDR2 SYDVKM come from the germline V gene. CDR3 length: 11 amino acids. The V end was cut by 5 bases, the J end by 7 bases, with 5 bases between. The CDR3 loop is CASSRVEKLFF. The CDR3 coding sequence is TGTGCCAGCAGTCGGGTTGAAAAACTGTTTTTT.

The chain joins TRBV3-1 (or the pseudogene TRBV3-2) to TRBJ2-1; 7 bases line up with TRBD2. Germline trimming cut 3 bases from V and 9 bases from J; bases unmatched to any gene: 5. The CDR3 is 13 residues long. The germline V gene has CDR1 LGHDT and CDR2 YNNKEL (reference sequence). In DNA, the CDR3 is TGTGCCAGCAGCCACCGGGGCGGGAGTGAGCAGTTCTTC. Protein product: CASSHRGGSEQFF.

The chain carries TRBV10-2 and TRBJ2-2, with TRBD2 matching over 10 bases. V shed 6 bases, J shed 5 bases, and the junction held 6 bases outside the gene matches. From germline, CDR1 is WSHSY and CDR2 SAAADI. The CDR3 sequence is 15 residues long. CDR3 residues: CASRESGGGTGELFF. The CDR3 DNA reads as TGCGCCAGCAGGGAAAGCGGGGGGGGTACCGGGGAGCTGTTTTTT.

CDR3 loop: CASSERSRGWDTQYF. CDR3 bases: TGTGCCAGCAGTGAGCGGTCCCGAGGTTGGGATACGCAGTATTTT. This rearrangement joins TRBV2 to TRBJ2-3, with D unclear. V lost 3 bases and J lost 6, with 16 bases in between. The V gene's germline CDR1 is SNHLY and CDR2 FYNNEI. The CDR3 is 15 residues long.

This CDR3 reads CASNPTGAGNTIYF. CDR3 DNA sequence: TGTGCCAGCAACCCTACAGGGGCTGGAAACACCATATATTTT. The chain employs TRBV6-6 and TRBJ1-3; 7 positions match TRBD1. The J segment lost 2 bases and the V segment lost 7 bases, leaving 5 bases of the junction unmatched. The CDR3 covers 14 residues. Germline V gene sequence: CDR1 MNHNY, CDR2 SVGAGI (reference sequence).

The chain uses TRBV27 and TRBJ1-6; the match to TRBD1 covers 7 bases. Unmatched junction bases numbered 8, after V lost 6 bases and J lost 0 bases. Germline CDR1 and CDR2: MNHEY and SMNVEV (reference sequence). The CDR3 extends over 17 amino acids. The CDR3 reads CASRPTGSSSYNSPLHF. CDR3 in DNA: TGTGCCAGCAGACCGACAGGGTCGAGCTCCTATAATTCACCCCTCCACTTT.